A selection of T cell receptor beta chains follows, all from one sample in a study of response to subunit inactivated influenza vaccine. TCRdb ran MiXCR on the RT-PCR reads and lists one entry per CDR3 protein. The table shows around 580,000 distinct CDR3 sequences, with roughly 15% occurring only once. The material was PBMCs from blood, obtained 11 to 12 days after vaccination. The source of these receptors is a man in his fifties or sixties who received an inactivated influenza vaccine. Each CDR3 is given with its conserved first and last residue. The D gene is left open where the match is weak. Clone size is shown for a subset of rows, as once, few, many or a class of expanded clone.

J: TRBJ2-1; D: .; size: .; length: 12; V: TRBV12-3/TRBV12-4; DNA: TGTGCCAGCAGAACCGCAGGGTATGGGCAGTTCTTC; CDR3: CASRTAGYGQFF
J: TRBJ2-1; D: TRBD1; size: .; length: 14; V: TRBV20-1; DNA: TGCAGTGCCAGACAGGGCGGAACCTACAATGAGCAGTTCTTC; CDR3: CSARQGGTYNEQFF
J: TRBJ1-4; D: .; size: .; length: 15; V: TRBV9; DNA: TGTGCCAGCAGCGTAGCTCAGGGAAGAGGTGAAAAACTGTTTTTT; CDR3: CASSVAQGRGEKLFF
J: TRBJ2-2; D: TRBD1; size: .; length: 15; V: TRBV28; DNA: TGTGCCAGCAGTTTACTACAGGGGGGCACCGGGGAGCTGTATTTT; CDR3: CASSLLQGGTGELYF
J: TRBJ2-2; D: .; size: .; length: 19; V: TRBV10-3; DNA: TGTGCCATCAGTGATCCATCGGAATATAGGGGGGTGAACACCGGGGAGCTGTTTTTT; CDR3: CAISDPSEYRGVNTGELFF
J: TRBJ2-7; D: .; size: .; length: 15; V: TRBV10-3; DNA: TGTGCCATCAGTGAGCGTCCCAGGAATAGGTACGAGCAGTACTTC; CDR3: CAISERPRNRYEQYF
J: TRBJ1-1; D: TRBD1; size: few; length: 18; V: TRBV20-1; DNA: TGCAGTGCTAGAGTTTATCGGACAGGGGACGGGGTGAACACTGAAGCTTTCTTT; CDR3: CSARVYRTGDGVNTEAFF
J: TRBJ2-1; D: TRBD2; size: few; length: 14; V: TRBV6-1; DNA: TGTGCCAGCAGTGAAGGGGGGACTAGCGGCGAGCAGTTCTTC; CDR3: CASSEGGTSGEQFF
J: TRBJ2-2; D: .; size: few; length: 14; V: TRBV4-3; DNA: TGCGCCAGCAGCCAAAACCTGAACACCGGGGAGCTGTTTTTT; CDR3: CASSQNLNTGELFF
J: TRBJ2-1; D: TRBD1; size: few; length: 13; V: TRBV12-3/TRBV12-4; DNA: TGTGCCAGCAGTTTAAGGGGGCTCGATGAGCAGTTCTTC; CDR3: CASSLRGLDEQFF
J: TRBJ1-2; D: .; size: .; length: 12; V: TRBV21-1; DNA: TGTGCCAGCTTGGCCAGGGAGGATGGCTACACCTTC; CDR3: CASLAREDGYTF
J: TRBJ2-3; D: .; size: few; length: 14; V: TRBV3-1; DNA: TGTGCCAGCAGCCCCGGGACCCAGACAGATACGCAGTATTTT; CDR3: CASSPGTQTDTQYF
J: TRBJ2-1; D: TRBD2; size: .; length: 16; V: TRBV6-2/TRBV6-3; DNA: TGTGCCAGCAGTTTCGTTAGCGGGGGCTCCTACAATGAGCAGTTCTTC; CDR3: CASSFVSGGSYNEQFF
J: TRBJ2-3; D: TRBD2; size: .; length: 18; V: TRBV18; DNA: TGTGCCAGCTCACCACTAAGCGGGAGCAGATCTAGCACAGATACGCAGTATTTT; CDR3: CASSPLSGSRSSTDTQYF
J: TRBJ1-1; D: .; size: few; length: 14; V: TRBV5-1; DNA: TGCGCCAGCAGCGCCGTGAAGATACAGGACGGAGCTTTCTTT; CDR3: CASSAVKIQDGAFF
J: TRBJ1-2; D: TRBD1; size: .; length: 14; V: TRBV10-3; DNA: TGTGCCATCAGTACAACCCGGGACAGAGAGGATTGCACCTTC; CDR3: CAISTTRDREDCTF
J: TRBJ2-6; D: TRBD1; size: many; length: 16; V: TRBV20-1; DNA: TGCAGTGCCAGAAGGACAGGCCTCTCTGGGGCCAACGTCCTGACTTTC; CDR3: CSARRTGLSGANVLTF
J: TRBJ2-7; D: .; size: .; length: 13; V: TRBV7-9; DNA: TGTGCCATCAGCCCAGGATCCTCGGACGAGCAGTACTTC; CDR3: CAISPGSSDEQYF
J: TRBJ1-1; D: .; size: .; length: 15; V: TRBV15; DNA: TGTGCCACCAGCTCCCATGGCAGGGCGAACACTGAAGCTTTCTTT; CDR3: CATSSHGRANTEAFF
J: TRBJ2-1; D: .; size: few; length: 14; V: TRBV18; DNA: TGTGCCAGCCTCGACAGGGCGGGATACAATGAGCAGTTCTTC; CDR3: CASLDRAGYNEQFF
J: TRBJ1-6; D: .; size: few; length: 13; V: TRBV20-1; DNA: TGCAGTGTTACAGGGTCGGGTAATTCACCCCTCCACTTT; CDR3: CSVTGSGNSPLHF
J: TRBJ2-2; D: TRBD2; size: few; length: 17; V: TRBV11-3; DNA: TGTGCCAGCAGCGCCCGCCAAAGCGGGAGAGGCACCGGGGAGCTGTTTTTT; CDR3: CASSARQSGRGTGELFF
J: TRBJ2-1; D: .; size: .; length: 15; V: TRBV5-1; DNA: TGCGCCAGCAGCCTGGCCGGGCCCCAGGAATTAGAGCAGTTCTTC; CDR3: CASSLAGPQELEQFF
J: TRBJ2-1; D: .; size: .; length: 14; V: TRBV20-1; DNA: TGCAGTGCTCATGATCGGGACGGTCGCAATGAGCAGTTCTTC; CDR3: CSAHDRDGRNEQFF
J: TRBJ2-3; D: .; size: .; length: 13; V: TRBV3-1; DNA: TGTGCCAGCAGCCGGGACGACCTAGGTACGCAGTATTTT; CDR3: CASSRDDLGTQYF
J: TRBJ2-1; D: .; size: .; length: 15; V: TRBV3-1; DNA: TGTGCCAGCAGCTATGGATCCGCCTCCTACAATGAGCAGTTCTTC; CDR3: CASSYGSASYNEQFF